This T cell receptor (beta chain) emerged from a study of shared clonotypes between healthy human individuals. Findings of the study overall: Measured sharing among donors was expected to vary with sequencing depth.

Only Caucasian adults living in Nashville, Tennessee served as donors. Produced via immunoSEQ multiplex PCR; TCRdb's table is partial and in-frame only. The sample shows about 490,000 clones, around 80% of them seen only once. About this clone: Its target is not known.

CDR1 is SGHAT and CDR2 is FQNNGV in the germline V gene. The CDR3 is 12 residues long. V lost 4 bases to trimming and J lost 5 bases; unmatched junction nucleotides: 2. The sequence derives from a middle-aged woman in good health. Some clones in this sample may be carry-over from other donors' samples. The chain employs TRBV11-2 and TRBJ2-7; 7 bases line up with TRBD1. Sequenced sample: PBMCs. CDR3 in amino acids: CASSSTGHEQYF. Written as DNA, the CDR3 is TGTGCCAGCAGCTCGACAGGGCACGAGCAGTACTTC. The full variable domain, rest sourced from reference TRBV11-2 and TRBJ2-7, is EAGVAQSPRYKIIEKRQSVAFWCNPISGHATLYWYQQILGQGPKLLIQFQNNGVVDDSQLPKDRFSAERLKGVDSTLKIQPAKLEDSAVYLCASSSTGHEQYFGPGTRLTVT.